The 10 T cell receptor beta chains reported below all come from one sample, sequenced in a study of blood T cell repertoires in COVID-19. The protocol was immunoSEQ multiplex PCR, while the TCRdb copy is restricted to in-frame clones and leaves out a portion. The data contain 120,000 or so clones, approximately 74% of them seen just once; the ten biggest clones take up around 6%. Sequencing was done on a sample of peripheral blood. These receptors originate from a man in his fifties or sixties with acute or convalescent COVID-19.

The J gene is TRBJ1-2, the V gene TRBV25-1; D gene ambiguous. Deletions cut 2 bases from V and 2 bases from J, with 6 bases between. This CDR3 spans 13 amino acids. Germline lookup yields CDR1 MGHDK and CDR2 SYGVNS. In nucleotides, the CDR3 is TGTGCCAGCAGTGAAGCAGTCAACTATGGCTACACCTTC. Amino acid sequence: CASSEAVNYGYTF.

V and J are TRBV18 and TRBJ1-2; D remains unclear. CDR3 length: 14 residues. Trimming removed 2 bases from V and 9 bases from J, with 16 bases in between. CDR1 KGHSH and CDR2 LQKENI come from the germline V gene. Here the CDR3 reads CASSPSKVPGSYTF. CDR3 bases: TGTGCCAGCTCACCAAGCAAAGTCCCCGGGAGCTACACCTTC.

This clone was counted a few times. The CDR3 loop reads CASSPTSGTSYEQYF. The CDR3 DNA reads TGTGCCAGCAGCCCGACTAGCGGTACGTCCTACGAGCAGTACTTC. The chain has TRBV3-1 (or the pseudogene TRBV3-2) and TRBJ2-7; 9 bases align to TRBD2. In germline, CDR1 is LGHDT, CDR2 YNNKEL (reference sequence). V dropped 4 bases and J dropped 1; count of bases not matched to a gene: 5. CDR3 length: 15 residues.

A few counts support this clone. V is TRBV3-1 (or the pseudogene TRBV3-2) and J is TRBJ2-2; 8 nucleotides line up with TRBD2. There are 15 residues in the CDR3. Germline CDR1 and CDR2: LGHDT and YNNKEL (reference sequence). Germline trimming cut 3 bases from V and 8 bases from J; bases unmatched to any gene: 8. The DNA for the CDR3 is TGTGCCAGCAGCCAGCGCGGGGGGCCCAGGGGGGAGCTGTTTTTT. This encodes CASSQRGGPRGELFF.

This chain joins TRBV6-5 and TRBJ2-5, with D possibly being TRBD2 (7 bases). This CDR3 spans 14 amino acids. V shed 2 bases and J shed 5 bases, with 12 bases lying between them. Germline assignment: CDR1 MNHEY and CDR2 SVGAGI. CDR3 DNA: TGTGCCAGCAGTTACGGGGGGGCCAGCGAGACCCAGTACTTC. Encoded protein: CASSYGGASETQYF.

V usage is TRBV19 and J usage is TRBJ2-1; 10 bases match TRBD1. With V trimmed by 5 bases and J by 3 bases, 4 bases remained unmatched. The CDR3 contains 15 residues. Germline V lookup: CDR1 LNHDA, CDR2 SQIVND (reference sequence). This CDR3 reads CASSWGQGLYNEQFF. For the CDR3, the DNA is TGTGCCAGTAGTTGGGGACAGGGGCTCTACAATGAGCAGTTCTTC.

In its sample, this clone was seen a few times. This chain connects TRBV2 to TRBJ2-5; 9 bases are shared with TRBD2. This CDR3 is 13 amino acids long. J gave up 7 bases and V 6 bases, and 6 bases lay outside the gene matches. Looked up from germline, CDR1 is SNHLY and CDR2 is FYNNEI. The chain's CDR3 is CASRGTSFGTQYF. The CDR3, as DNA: TGTGCCAGCAGAGGGACTAGCTTTGGGACCCAGTACTTC. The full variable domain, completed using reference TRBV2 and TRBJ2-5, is EPEVTQTPSHQVTQMGQEVILRCVPISNHLYFYWYRQILGQKVEFLVSFYNNEISEKSEIFDDQFSVERPDGSNFTLKIRSTKLEDSAMYFCASRGTSFGTQYFGPGTRLLVL.

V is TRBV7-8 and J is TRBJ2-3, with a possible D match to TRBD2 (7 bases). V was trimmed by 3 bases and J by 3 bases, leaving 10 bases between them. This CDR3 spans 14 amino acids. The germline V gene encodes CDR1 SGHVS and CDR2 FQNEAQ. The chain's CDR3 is CASSFRGATDTQYF. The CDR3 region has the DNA TGTGCCAGCAGCTTCCGGGGGGCGACAGATACGCAGTATTTT.

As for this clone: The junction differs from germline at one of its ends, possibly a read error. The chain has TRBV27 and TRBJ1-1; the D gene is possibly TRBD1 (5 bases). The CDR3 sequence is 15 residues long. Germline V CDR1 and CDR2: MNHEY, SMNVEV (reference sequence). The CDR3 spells CASSLSQGIRTEAFF. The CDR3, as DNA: TGCGCCAGCAGTTTAAGTCAGGGTATTCGGACTGAAGCTTTCTTT.

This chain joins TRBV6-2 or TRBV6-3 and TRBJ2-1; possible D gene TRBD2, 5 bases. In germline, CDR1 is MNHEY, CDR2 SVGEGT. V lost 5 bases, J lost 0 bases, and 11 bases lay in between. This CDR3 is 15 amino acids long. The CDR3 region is CASSVSGSSYNEQFF. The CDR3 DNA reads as TGTGCCAGCAGTGTAAGCGGAAGCTCCTACAATGAGCAGTTCTTC.